This record concerns one T cell receptor (beta chain) sequence. As yet, its antigen is unknown. CDR3 size: 15 residues. Trimming pared 1 base from V and 4 bases from J, leaving 11 bases between. Germline V gene data show CDR1 as SGHAT and CDR2 as FQNNGV. Naive CD8 T cells were sorted, and the gate applied was CD8+CD4-CCR7+CD45RA+. These data belong to a study of molecular identifiers for immune sequencing clone quantification. Study-level information: In replicates, RNA from about 21,000 or 97,000 naive CD8 cells was split five ways, four sequenced.

Study observations and caveats: Over 97% of CMV-specific effector molecules, but under 1% of naive ones, were in clones above 20 copies.

TCRdb fed the PCR reads into MiXCR, producing one record per CDR3 protein. The sample consists of 490,000 or so distinct CDR3 sequences, about a fifth of them appearing once. Sequencing was carried out using naive CD8+ T cells from blood, with Jurkat cell RNA spiked in. As to subset: FACS-sorted CD8+CD4-CCR7+CD45RA+ naive T cells. This clonotype was sampled from a human donor in good health. Some libraries in this study had Jurkat cell RNA spiked in. J is TRBJ1-5 and V is TRBV11-2; D not resolved. Written as DNA, the CDR3 is TGTGCCAGCAGCTTAGTGGTTGTTCATAATCAGCCCCAGCATTTT. Its translation is CASSLVVVHNQPQHF.